The clone carrying this TCR beta chain was observed a few times. V was pared by 4 bases and J by 6 bases, with 19 bases between. Per the germline V gene, CDR1 is SGHTA and CDR2 is FQGNSA. CDR3 length equals 16 residues. TCRdb passed the RT-PCR reads through MiXCR, listing each CDR3 protein once. Of hundreds of thousands of distinct CDR3 sequences in the sample, approximately 15% are singletons; the top ten hold 3.6%. The receptor was isolated from a female donor in good health, serving as a healthy control. Sequenced: memory CD4+ T cells from blood. This chain connects TRBV7-2 to TRBJ1-5; D may be TRBD1 (6 bases). Written as DNA, the CDR3 is TGTGCCAGCAGCTCACAAACCGGGACAATCCCTCAGCCCCAGCATTTT. Protein: CASSSQTGTIPQPQHF.